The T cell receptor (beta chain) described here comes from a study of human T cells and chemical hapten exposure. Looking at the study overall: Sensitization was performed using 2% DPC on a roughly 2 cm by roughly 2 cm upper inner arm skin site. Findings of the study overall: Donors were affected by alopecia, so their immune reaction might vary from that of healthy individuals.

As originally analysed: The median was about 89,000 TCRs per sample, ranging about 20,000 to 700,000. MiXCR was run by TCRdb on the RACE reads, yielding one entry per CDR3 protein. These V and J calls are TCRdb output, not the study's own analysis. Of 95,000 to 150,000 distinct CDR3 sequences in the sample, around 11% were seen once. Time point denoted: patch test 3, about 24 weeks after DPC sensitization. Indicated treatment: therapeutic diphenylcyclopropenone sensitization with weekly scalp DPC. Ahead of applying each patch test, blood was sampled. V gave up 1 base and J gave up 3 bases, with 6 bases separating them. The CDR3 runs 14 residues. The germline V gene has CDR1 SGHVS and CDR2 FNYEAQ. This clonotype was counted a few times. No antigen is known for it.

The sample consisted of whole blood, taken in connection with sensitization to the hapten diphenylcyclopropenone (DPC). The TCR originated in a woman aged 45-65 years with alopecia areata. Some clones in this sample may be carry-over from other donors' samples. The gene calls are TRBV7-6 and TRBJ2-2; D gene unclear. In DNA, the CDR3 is TGTGCCAGCAGCTTAGGTGACGACACCGGGGAGCTGTTTTTT. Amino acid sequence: CASSLGDDTGELFF.